One and the same sample provided the 17 T cell receptor beta chains below, sequenced in a study of blood T cells in healthy people across ages. PCR was performed a second time for about 7 to 11 cycles using a sample-barcoded 5' primer and a J-beta primer mix. TCRdb re-called the 5' RACE reads with MiXCR, one entry per CDR3 protein. The sample lists approximately 1,000,000 distinct CDR3 sequences, 35% to 45% occurring once. The source material was blood. The receptors stem from a man aged 18 to 29 in good health.

With regard to this clonotype: A single base separates this from a much larger clone, so it may be a read error. The chain links TRBV6-2 or TRBV6-3 to TRBJ2-7; 7 bases match TRBD1. Germline loops: CDR1 MNHEY, CDR2 SVGEGT. The CDR3 runs 12 residues. V lost 5 bases and J lost 3; bases outside the gene matches: 1. The CDR3 sequence is CASSHRGYEQYF. CDR3 sequence (DNA): TGTGCCAGCAGTCACAGGGGCTACGAGCAGTACTTC.

This sequence joins TRBV4-1 and TRBJ2-3; possibly TRBD2 for D (6 bases). Germline CDR1 MGHRA, CDR2 YSYEKL. This CDR3 is 15 amino acids long. V was trimmed by 5 bases and J by 0 bases, leaving 12 bases between them. CDR3 in amino acids: CASSWGLISTDTQYF. CDR3 DNA sequence: TGCGCCAGCAGCTGGGGACTTATTAGCACAGATACGCAGTATTTT.

This clonotype was seen a handful of times. V is TRBV9 and J is TRBJ2-3; maybe TRBD2 (6 bases). This CDR3 region has 14 residues. The ends were cut back, 1 base at V and 2 bases at J, with 8 bases in the middle. CDR1 SGDLS and CDR2 YYNGEE come from the germline V gene. CDR3: CASSVRGLTDTQYF. CDR3 nucleotides: TGTGCCAGCAGCGTACGGGGACTCACAGATACGCAGTATTTT.

The chain combines TRBV4-3 with TRBJ1-1; D may be TRBD1 (6 bases). V was shortened by 7 bases and J by 5 bases, with 17 bases between the two germline ends. The CDR3 totals 14 residues. Germline assignment: CDR1 LGHNA and CDR2 YSLEER. CDR3 in amino acids: CASNLTRGRTEAFF. The CDR3, as DNA: TGCGCCAGCAACCTAACCAGGGGTAGGACTGAAGCTTTCTTT.

This clonotype was observed a few times. The rearrangement links TRBV7-3 to TRBJ2-5; TRBD2 aligns across 9 bases. The junction had 3 bases not matched to a gene; V was cut back by 2 bases and J by 2 bases. The CDR3 runs to 15 residues. Germline values: CDR1 SGHTA, CDR2 FQGTGA. The CDR3 DNA reads TGTGCCAGCAGCTTACCGAGCGGGGGGCAAGAGACCCAGTACTTC. Translation gives CASSLPSGGQETQYF.

About this clonotype: A read error may account for a junction end that differs from germline. The rearrangement uses TRBV7-9 and TRBJ2-1; D is ambiguous. The CDR3 sequence is 14 residues long. Germline CDR1 reads SEHNR; CDR2 reads FQNEAQ (reference sequence). The CDR3 loop reads CASSLGLGYHEQFF. The CDR3 DNA is TGTGCCAGCAGCTTAGGTCTGGGCTACCATGAGCAGTTCTTC.

The rearrangement links TRBV29-1 to TRBJ2-2; possible D gene TRBD2, 5 bases. V lost 7 bases and J lost 1, with 13 bases in between. The CDR3 totals 14 residues. Germline V gives CDR1 SQVTM, CDR2 ANQGSEA. Here the CDR3 DNA reads TGCAGCGCACGGACTGGGTTGAACACCGGGGAGCTGTTTTTT. Amino acid sequence: CSARTGLNTGELFF.

The V and J genes are TRBV4-1 and TRBJ2-5; maybe TRBD1 (5 bases). Trimming left V 1 base short and J 5 bases short, with 20 bases between. Germline V gene lookup returns CDR1 MGHRA and CDR2 YSYEKL. The CDR3 runs 17 residues. CDR3 coding DNA: TGCGCCAGCAGCCAAGTTGGAAAGGGGCAGATGTATGAGACCCAGTACTTC. This gives the protein CASSQVGKGQMYETQYF.

This clonotype has only a few counts. The rearrangement uses TRBV10-3 and TRBJ2-3; 7 bases agree with TRBD2. The CDR3 runs to 16 residues. Germline CDR1 ENHRY, CDR2 SYGVKD. V was pared by 5 bases and J by 3 bases, with 11 bases of the junction left unmatched. CDR3 region: CAISPGPGLETDTQYF. DNA of the CDR3: TGTGCCATCAGTCCCGGGCCAGGACTAGAAACAGATACGCAGTATTTT.

This clonotype was seen just once. This chain's CDR3 is CASSQEGGGKLFF. CDR3 nucleotides: TGCGCCAGCAGCCAGGAGGGAGGGGGAAAACTGTTTTTT. The rearrangement links TRBV4-3 to TRBJ1-4, with a tentative D call TRBD1 (6 bases). Germline lookup yields CDR1 LGHNA and CDR2 YSLEER. Deletions cut 3 bases from V and 10 bases from J, with 12 bases between. This CDR3 has 13 amino acids.

With respect to this clonotype: The junction departs from germline at one end; a sequencing error may be responsible. V and J are TRBV2 and TRBJ2-1, with D perhaps TRBD1 (5 bases). CDR1 SNHLY and CDR2 FYNNEI come from the germline V gene. The CDR3 covers 15 residues. CDR3 DNA: TGTGCCAGCAGGTCAGGCGGAACAGGCTACAAGGAGCAGTTCTTC. The encoded protein is CASRSGGTGYKEQFF.

This clonotype has more than one count but fewer than ten. The CDR3 bases are TGTGCCAGCAGCTTAGCGGACAGGGGACAAGCTTTCTTT. Translating gives CASSLADRGQAFF. The J gene is TRBJ1-1, the V gene TRBV7-2; 9 bases map to TRBD1. V shed 0 bases, J shed 9 bases, and the junction held 2 bases outside the gene matches. Germline values: CDR1 SGHTA, CDR2 FQGNSA. This CDR3 is built from 13 residues.

The CDR3 loop is CASSESPGQFSSYEQYF. DNA for the CDR3: TGTGCCAGCAGTGAAAGCCCCGGACAGTTTAGCTCCTACGAGCAGTACTTC. The chain employs TRBV6-1 and TRBJ2-7; a possible D gene is TRBD1 (6 bases). Germline loops: CDR1 MNHNS, CDR2 SASEGT. This CDR3 is 17 amino acids long. Trimming pared 2 bases from V and 0 bases from J, leaving 17 bases between.

This rearrangement joins TRBV20-1 to TRBJ1-5, with D tentatively TRBD1 (6 bases). V was shortened by 3 bases and J by 11 bases, with 29 bases between the two germline ends. The CDR3 totals 17 residues. CDR1 and CDR2 (germline): DFQATT, SNEGSKA (reference sequence). The CDR3 reads CSARTPQRDTNLLAQHF. The CDR3 nucleotides read TGCAGTGCTAGGACCCCCCAACGGGACACCAACCTTTTAGCCCAGCATTTT.

This CDR3 reads CASSSGQQSYEQYF. The CDR3 region has the DNA TGTGCCAGCAGTTCGGGGCAACAATCCTACGAGCAGTACTTC. V is TRBV28 and J is TRBJ2-7, with D perhaps being TRBD1 or TRBD2 (5 bases each). This CDR3 contains 14 residues. CDR1 MDHEN and CDR2 SYDVKM come from the germline V gene. Trimming removed 4 bases at V and 1 base at J, with 11 bases between.

This clonotype was observed many times. This rearrangement joins TRBV7-2 to TRBJ1-2; a weak D match, TRBD1 (5 bases). V lost 3 bases and J lost 0, with 11 bases in between. The CDR3 sequence is 15 residues long. The germline CDR1 and CDR2 sequences are SGHTA and FQGNSA. The CDR3 DNA reads TGTGCCAGCAGCTTTGCAGGGACCTCTAACTATGGCTACACCTTC. Translation: CASSFAGTSNYGYTF.

This clonotype turned up a few times. This chain's CDR3 is CASRDDRRANYGYTF. The CDR3 region has the DNA TGTGCCAGCAGGGACGACAGACGAGCTAACTATGGCTACACCTTC. V usage is TRBV12-3 or TRBV12-4 and J usage is TRBJ1-2, with TRBD1 as a possible D gene (5 bases). The CDR3 consists of 15 residues. Deletions cut 6 bases from V and 0 bases from J, with 14 bases between.